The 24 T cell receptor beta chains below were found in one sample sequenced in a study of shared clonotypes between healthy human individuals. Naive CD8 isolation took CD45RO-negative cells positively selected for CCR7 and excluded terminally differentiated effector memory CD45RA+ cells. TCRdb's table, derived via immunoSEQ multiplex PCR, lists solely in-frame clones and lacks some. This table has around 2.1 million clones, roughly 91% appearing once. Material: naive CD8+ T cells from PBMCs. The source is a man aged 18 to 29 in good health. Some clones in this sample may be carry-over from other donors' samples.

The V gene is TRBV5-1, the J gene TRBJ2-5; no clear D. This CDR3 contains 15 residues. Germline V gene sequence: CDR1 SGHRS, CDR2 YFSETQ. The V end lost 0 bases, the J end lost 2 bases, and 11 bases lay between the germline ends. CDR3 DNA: TGCGCCAGCAGCTTGGCCAGGATGGGGCAAGAGACCCAGTACTTC. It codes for CASSLARMGQETQYF.

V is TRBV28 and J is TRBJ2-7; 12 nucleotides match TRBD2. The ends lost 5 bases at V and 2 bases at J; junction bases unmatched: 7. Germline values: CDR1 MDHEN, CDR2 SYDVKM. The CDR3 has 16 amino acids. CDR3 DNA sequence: TGTGCCAGCAGTCCGCTATCTAGCGGGAGGGCCTACGAGCAGTACTTC. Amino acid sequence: CASSPLSSGRAYEQYF.

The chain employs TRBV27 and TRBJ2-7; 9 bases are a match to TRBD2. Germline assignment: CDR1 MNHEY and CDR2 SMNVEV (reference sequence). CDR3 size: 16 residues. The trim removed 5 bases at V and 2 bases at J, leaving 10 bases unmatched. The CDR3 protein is CASSPGEREVPYEQYF. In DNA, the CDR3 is TGTGCCAGCAGTCCCGGGGAGCGGGAGGTACCCTACGAGCAGTACTTC.

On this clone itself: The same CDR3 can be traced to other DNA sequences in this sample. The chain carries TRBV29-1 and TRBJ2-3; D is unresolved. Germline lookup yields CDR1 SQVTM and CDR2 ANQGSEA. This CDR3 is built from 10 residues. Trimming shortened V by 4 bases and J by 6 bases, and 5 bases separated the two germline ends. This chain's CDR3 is CSVVGDTQYF. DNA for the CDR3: TGCAGCGTTGTAGGGGATACGCAGTATTTT.

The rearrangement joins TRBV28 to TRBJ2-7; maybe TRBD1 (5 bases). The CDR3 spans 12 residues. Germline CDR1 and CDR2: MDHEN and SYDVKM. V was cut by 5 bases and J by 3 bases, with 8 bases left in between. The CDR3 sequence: CASSEGVYEQYF. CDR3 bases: TGTGCCAGCAGTGAAGGGGTCTACGAGCAGTACTTC.

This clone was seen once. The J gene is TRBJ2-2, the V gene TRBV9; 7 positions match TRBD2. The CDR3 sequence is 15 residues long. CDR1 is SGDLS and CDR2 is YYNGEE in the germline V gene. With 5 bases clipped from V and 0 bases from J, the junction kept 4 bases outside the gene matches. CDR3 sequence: CASREGLTNTGELFF. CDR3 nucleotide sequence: TGTGCCAGCAGAGAGGGACTAACGAACACCGGGGAGCTGTTTTTT.

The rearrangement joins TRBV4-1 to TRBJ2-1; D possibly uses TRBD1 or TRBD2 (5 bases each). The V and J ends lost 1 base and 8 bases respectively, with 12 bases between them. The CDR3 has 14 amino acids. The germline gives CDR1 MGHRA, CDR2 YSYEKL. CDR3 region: CASSQVRGFYEQFF. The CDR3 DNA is TGCGCCAGCAGCCAAGTCCGGGGCTTTTATGAGCAGTTCTTC.

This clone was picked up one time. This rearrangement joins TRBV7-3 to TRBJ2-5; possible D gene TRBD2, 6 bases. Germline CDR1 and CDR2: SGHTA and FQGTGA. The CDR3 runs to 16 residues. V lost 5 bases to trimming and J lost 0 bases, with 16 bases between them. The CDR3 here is CASSLGLGGHQETQYF. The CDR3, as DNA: TGTGCCAGCAGCCTTGGTTTGGGAGGTCACCAAGAGACCCAGTACTTC.

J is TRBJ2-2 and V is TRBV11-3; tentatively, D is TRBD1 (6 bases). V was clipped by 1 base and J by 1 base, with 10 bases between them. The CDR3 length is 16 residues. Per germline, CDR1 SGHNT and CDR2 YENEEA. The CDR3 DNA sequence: TGTGCCAGCAGCTTAGGTGGGACACTGAACACCGGGGAGCTGTTTTTT. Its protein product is CASSLGGTLNTGELFF.

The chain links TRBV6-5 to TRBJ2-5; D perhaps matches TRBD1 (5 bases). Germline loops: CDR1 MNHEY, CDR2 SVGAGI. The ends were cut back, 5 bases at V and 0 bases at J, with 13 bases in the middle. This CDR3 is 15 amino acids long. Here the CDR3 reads CASSQPRTNQETQYF. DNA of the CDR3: TGTGCCAGCAGTCAACCAAGGACAAACCAAGAGACCCAGTACTTC.

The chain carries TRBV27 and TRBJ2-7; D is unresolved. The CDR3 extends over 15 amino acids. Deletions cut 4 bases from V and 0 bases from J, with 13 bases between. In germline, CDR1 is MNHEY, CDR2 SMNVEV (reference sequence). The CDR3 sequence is CASSYGFTVSYEQYF. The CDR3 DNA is TGTGCCAGCAGTTATGGGTTCACGGTCTCCTACGAGCAGTACTTC.

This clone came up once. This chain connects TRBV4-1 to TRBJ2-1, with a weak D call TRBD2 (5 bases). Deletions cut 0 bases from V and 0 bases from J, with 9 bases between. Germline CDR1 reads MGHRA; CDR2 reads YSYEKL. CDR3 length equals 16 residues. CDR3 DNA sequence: TGCGCCAGCAGCCAAGAGGGCGGGTTCTCCTACAATGAGCAGTTCTTC. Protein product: CASSQEGGFSYNEQFF.

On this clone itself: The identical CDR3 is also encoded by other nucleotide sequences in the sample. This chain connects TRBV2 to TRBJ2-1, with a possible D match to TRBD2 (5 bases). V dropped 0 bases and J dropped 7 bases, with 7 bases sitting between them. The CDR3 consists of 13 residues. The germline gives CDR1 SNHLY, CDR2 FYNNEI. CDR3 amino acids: CASSEARGNEQFF. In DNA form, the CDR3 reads TGTGCCAGCAGTGAAGCTCGAGGGAATGAGCAGTTCTTC. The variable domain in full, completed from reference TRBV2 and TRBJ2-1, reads EPEVTQTPSHQVTQMGQEVILRCVPISNHLYFYWYRQILGQKVEFLVSFYNNEISEKSEIFDDQFSVERPDGSNFTLKIRSTKLEDSAMYFCASSEARGNEQFFGPGTRLTVL.

Written as DNA, the CDR3 is TGTGCCAGCAGCGTAGTGCCCGAGGGACTCACAGATACGCAGTATTTT. Translating it yields CASSVVPEGLTDTQYF. This chain uses TRBV9 with TRBJ2-3, with a weak D call TRBD2 (6 bases). V gave up 0 bases and J gave up 2 bases, with 13 bases separating them. The CDR3 loop spans 16 amino acids. Germline assignment: CDR1 SGDLS and CDR2 YYNGEE.

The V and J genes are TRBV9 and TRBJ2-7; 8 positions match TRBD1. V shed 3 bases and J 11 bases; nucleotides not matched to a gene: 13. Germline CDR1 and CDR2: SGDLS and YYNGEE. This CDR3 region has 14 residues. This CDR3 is CASSAAPPPGQEYF. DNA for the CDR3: TGTGCCAGCAGCGCGGCCCCCCCGCCGGGACAGGAGTACTTC.

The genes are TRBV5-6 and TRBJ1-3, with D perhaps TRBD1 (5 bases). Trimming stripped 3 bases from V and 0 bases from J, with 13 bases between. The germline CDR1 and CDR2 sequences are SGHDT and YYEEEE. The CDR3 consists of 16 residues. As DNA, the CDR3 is TGTGCCAGCAGCTGGGGGACCGCAAACTCTGGAAACACCATATATTTT. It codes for CASSWGTANSGNTIYF.

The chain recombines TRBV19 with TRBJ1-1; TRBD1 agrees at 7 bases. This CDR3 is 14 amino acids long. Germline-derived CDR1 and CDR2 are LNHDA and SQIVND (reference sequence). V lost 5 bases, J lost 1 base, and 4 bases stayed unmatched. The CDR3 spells CASSFSGGNTEAFF. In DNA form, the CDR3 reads TGTGCCAGTAGTTTTTCAGGGGGGAACACTGAAGCTTTCTTT.

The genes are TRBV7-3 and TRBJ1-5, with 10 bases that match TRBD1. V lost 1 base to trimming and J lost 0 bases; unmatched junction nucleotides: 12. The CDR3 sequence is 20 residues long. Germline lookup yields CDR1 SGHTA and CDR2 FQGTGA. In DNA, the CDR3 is TGTGCCAGCAGCTTAAGGGGAGAGGGACAGGGGTTATGTAGCAATCAGCCCCAGCATTTT. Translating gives CASSLRGEGQGLCSNQPQHF.

The CDR3 DNA sequence: TGTGCCAGCAGCCCGAACCCAGGGACTGTTTCCTACGAGCAGTACTTC. Residues: CASSPNPGTVSYEQYF. The chain combines TRBV9 with TRBJ2-7; weak D call: TRBD2 (6 bases). V lost 4 bases and J lost 1, with 18 bases in between. Germline CDR1 reads SGDLS; CDR2 reads YYNGEE. There are 16 residues in the CDR3. The variable domain in full, with the rest retrieved from reference TRBV9 and TRBJ2-7, is DSGVTQTPKHLITATGQRVTLRCSPRSGDLSVYWYQQSLDQGLQFLIQYYNGEERAKGNILERFSAQQFPDLHSELNLSSLELGDSALYFCASSPNPGTVSYEQYFGPGTRLTVT.

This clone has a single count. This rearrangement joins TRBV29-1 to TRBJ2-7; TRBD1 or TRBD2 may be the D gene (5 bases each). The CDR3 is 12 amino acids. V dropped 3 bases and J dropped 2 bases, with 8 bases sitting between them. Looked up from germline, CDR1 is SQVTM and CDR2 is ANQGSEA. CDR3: CSVDLGAYEQYF. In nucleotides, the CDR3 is TGCAGCGTTGATCTGGGGGCCTACGAGCAGTACTTC.

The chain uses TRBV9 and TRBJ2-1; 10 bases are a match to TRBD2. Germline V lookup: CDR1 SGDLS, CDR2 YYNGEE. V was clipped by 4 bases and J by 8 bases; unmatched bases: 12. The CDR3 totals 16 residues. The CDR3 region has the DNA TGTGCCAGCAGCTTAGGAAAGCGGGAGGGGGTACATGAGCAGTTCTTC. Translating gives CASSLGKREGVHEQFF.

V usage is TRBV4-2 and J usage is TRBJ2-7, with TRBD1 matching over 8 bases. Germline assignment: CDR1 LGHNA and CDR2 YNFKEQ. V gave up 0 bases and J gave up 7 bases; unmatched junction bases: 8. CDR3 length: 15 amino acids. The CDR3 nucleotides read TGTGCCAGCAGCCAAGATTCCCAGGGGGCGGGGGAGCAGTACTTC. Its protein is CASSQDSQGAGEQYF.

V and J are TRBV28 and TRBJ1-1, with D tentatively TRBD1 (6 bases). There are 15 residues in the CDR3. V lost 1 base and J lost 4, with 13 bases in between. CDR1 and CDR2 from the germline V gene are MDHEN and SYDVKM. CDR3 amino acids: CASSLLQGRGTEAFF. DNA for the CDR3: TGTGCCAGCAGTTTATTACAGGGAAGGGGCACTGAAGCTTTCTTT.

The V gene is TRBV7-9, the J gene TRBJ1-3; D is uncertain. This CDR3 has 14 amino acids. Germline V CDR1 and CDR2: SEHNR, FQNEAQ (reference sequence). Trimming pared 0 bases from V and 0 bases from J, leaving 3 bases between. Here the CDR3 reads CASSLADSGNTIYF. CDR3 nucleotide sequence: TGTGCCAGCAGCTTAGCGGACTCTGGAAACACCATATATTTT.